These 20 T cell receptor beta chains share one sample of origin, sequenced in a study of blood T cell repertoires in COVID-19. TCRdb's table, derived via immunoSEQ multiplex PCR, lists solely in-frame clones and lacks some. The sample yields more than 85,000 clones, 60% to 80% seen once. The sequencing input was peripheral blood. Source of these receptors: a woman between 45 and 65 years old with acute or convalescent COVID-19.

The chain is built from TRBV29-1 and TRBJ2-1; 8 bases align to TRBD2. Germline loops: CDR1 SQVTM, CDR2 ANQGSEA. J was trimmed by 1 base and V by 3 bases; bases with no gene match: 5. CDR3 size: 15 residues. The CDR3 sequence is CSVDSGGASYNEQFF. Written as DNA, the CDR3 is TGCAGCGTTGATTCGGGGGGGGCGTCCTACAATGAGCAGTTCTTC.

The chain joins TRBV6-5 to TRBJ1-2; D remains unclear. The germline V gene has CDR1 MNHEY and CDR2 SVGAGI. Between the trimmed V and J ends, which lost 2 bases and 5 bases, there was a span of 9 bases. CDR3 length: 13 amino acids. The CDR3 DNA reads TGTGCCAGCAGTTACCTCAACTTTTATGGCTACACCTTC. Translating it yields CASSYLNFYGYTF.

The CDR3 reads CASSQGEGAFF. As DNA, the CDR3 is TGCGCCAGCAGCCAGGGGGAGGGAGCTTTCTTT. This chain uses TRBV4-3 with TRBJ1-1, with D perhaps TRBD1 (5 bases). V was trimmed by 3 bases and J by 10 bases, leaving 9 bases between them. Looked up from germline, CDR1 is LGHNA and CDR2 is YSLEER. The CDR3 spans 11 residues.

The CDR3 nucleotides are TGTGCCAGCAGCGAAGGGAGGGGCGACTATGGCTACACCTTC. It encodes CASSEGRGDYGYTF. V gene TRBV5-6 combines with J gene TRBJ1-2; tentative D call: TRBD1 (5 bases). Germline CDR1 reads SGHDT; CDR2 reads YYEEEE. With 4 bases removed from V and 3 bases from J, the gap between germline ends came to 13 bases. The CDR3 has 14 amino acids.

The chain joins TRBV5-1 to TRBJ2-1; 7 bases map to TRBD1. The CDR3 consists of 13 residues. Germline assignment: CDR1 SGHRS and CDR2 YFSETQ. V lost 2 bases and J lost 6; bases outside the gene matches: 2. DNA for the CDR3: TGCGCCAGCAGCTTTACAGGGGTCAATGAGCAGTTCTTC. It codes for CASSFTGVNEQFF.

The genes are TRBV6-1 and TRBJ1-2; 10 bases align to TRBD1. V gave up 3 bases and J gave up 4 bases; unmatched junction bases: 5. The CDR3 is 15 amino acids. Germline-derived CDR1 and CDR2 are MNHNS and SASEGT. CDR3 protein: CASSDAGTGAYGYTF. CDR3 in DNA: TGTGCCAGCAGTGACGCCGGGACAGGGGCCTATGGCTACACCTTC.

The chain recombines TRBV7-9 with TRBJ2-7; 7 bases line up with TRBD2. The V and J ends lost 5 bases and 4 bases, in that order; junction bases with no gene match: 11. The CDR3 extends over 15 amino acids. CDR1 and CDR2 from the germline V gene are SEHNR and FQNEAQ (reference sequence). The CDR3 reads CASSAGLRTVYEQYF. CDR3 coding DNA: TGTGCCAGCAGCGCGGGACTACGGACCGTTTACGAGCAGTACTTC.

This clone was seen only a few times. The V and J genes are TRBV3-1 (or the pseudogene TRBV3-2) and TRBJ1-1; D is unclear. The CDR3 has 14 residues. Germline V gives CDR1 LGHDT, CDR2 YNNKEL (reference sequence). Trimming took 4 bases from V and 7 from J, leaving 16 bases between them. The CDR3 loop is CASSPPVKGSEAFF. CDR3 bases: TGTGCCAGCAGCCCTCCCGTTAAAGGGAGTGAAGCTTTCTTT.

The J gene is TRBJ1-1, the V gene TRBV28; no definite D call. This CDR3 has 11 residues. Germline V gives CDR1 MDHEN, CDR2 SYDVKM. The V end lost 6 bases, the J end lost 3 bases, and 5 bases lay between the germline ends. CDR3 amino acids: CASSRYTEAFF. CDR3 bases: TGTGCCAGCAGCCGTTACACTGAAGCTTTCTTT.

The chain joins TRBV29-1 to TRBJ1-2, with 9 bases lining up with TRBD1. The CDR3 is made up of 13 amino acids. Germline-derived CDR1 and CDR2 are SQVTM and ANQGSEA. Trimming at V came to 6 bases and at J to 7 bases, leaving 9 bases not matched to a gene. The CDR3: CSVQDRGDGGYTF. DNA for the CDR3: TGCAGCGTACAGGACAGGGGAGATGGTGGCTACACCTTC.

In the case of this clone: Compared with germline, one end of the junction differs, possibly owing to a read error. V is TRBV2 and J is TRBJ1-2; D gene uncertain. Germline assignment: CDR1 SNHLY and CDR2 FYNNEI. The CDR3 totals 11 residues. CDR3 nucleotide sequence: TGTGCCAGCAGTGAACAGGTGCATCACCTCTTC. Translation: CASSEQVHHLF.

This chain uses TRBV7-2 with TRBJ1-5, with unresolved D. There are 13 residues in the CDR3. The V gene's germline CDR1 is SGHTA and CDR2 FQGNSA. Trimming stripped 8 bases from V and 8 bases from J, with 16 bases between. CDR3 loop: CASARAYSEPQHF. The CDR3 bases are TGTGCCAGCGCTAGGGCCTATAGCGAGCCCCAGCATTTT.

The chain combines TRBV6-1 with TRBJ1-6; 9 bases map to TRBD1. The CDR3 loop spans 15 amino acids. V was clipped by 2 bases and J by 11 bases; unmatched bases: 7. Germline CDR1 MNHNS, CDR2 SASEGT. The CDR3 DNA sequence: TGTGCCAGCAGTGAAACCGGGACAGGGTCCGCACCCCTCCACTTT. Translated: CASSETGTGSAPLHF.

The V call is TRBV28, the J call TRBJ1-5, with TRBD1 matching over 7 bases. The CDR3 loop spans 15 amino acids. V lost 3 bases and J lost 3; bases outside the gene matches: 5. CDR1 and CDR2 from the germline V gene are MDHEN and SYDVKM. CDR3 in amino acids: CASSLLGQNNQPQHF. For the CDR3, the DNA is TGTGCCAGCAGTTTGTTGGGACAGAACAATCAGCCCCAGCATTTT.

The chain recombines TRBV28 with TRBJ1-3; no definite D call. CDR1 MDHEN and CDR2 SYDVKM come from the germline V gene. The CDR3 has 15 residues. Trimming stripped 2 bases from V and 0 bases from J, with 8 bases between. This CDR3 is CASSLNSNSGNTIYF. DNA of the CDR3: TGTGCCAGCAGTTTAAACAGCAACTCTGGAAACACCATATATTTT.

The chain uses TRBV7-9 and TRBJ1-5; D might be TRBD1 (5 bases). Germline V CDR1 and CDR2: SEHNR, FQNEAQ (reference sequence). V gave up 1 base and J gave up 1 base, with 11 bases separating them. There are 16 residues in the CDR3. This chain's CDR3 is CASSLEGALSNQPQHF. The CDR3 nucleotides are TGTGCCAGCAGCTTAGAAGGGGCCTTGAGCAATCAGCCCCAGCATTTT.

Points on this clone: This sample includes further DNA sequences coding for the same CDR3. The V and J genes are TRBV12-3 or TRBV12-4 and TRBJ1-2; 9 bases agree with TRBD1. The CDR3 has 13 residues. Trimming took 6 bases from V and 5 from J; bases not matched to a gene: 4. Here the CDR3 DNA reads TGTGCCAGCAGCCGAGACAGGGGGTATGGCTACACCTTC. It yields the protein CASSRDRGYGYTF.

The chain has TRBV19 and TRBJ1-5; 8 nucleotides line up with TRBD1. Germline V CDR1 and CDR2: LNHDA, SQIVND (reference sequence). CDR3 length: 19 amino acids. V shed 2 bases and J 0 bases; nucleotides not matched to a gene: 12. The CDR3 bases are TGTGCCAGTAGTATAAGGGGAAAGGGACAGGACCTTAGCAATCAGCCCCAGCATTTT. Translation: CASSIRGKGQDLSNQPQHF.

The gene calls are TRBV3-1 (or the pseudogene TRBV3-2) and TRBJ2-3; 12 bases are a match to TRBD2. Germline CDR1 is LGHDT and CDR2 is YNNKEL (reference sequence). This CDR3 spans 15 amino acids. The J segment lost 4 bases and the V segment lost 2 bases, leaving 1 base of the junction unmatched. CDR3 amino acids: CASSQLAGGSDTQYF. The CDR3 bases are TGTGCCAGCAGCCAACTAGCGGGGGGGTCAGATACGCAGTATTTT.

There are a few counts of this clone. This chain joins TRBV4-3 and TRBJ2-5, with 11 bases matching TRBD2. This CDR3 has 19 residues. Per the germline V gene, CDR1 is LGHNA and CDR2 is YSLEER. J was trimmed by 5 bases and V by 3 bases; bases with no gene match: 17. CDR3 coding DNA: TGCGCCAGCAGCCAGTCAGTACCGTGGCTAGCGGGGGGTCAGGAGACCCAGTACTTC. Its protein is CASSQSVPWLAGGQETQYF.